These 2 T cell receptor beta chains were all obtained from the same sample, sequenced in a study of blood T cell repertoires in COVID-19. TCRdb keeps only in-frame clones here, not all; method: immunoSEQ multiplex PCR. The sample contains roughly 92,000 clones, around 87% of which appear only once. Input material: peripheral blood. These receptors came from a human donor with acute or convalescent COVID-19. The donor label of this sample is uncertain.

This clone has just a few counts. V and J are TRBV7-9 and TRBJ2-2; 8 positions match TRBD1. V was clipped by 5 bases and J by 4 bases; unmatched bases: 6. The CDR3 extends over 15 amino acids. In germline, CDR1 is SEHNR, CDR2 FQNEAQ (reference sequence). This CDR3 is CASSLGQAPTGELFF. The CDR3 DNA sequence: TGTGCCAGCAGCCTGGGACAGGCGCCCACCGGGGAGCTGTTTTTT.

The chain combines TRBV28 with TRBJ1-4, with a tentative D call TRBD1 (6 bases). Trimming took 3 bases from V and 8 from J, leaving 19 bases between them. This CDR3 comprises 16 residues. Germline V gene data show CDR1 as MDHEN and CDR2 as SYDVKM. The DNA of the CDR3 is TGTGCCAGCAGTTTGGGGGGGCAGGGAATGAGGGAAAAACTGTTTTTT. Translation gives CASSLGGQGMREKLFF. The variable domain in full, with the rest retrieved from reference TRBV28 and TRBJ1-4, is DVKVTQSSRYLVKRTGEKVFLECVQDMDHENMFWYRQDPGLGLRLIYFSYDVKMKEKGDIPEGYSVSREKKERFSLILESASTNQTSMYLCASSLGGQGMREKLFFGSGTQLSVL.